This entry describes one T cell receptor (beta chain). Its antigen remains unidentified. The entry originates in a study of T cell responses to AZD1222 COVID-19 vaccine. Overall study findings and caveats: Donors, mostly white British, included more females; clonal diversity was possibly underestimated.

The protocol was immunoSEQ multiplex PCR, while the TCRdb copy is restricted to in-frame clones and leaves out a portion. Seen here are 70,000 to 80,000 clones, 80% observed once, and the top ten hold about 50%. CDR3 length equals 15 residues. Trimming took 4 bases from V and 0 from J, leaving 10 bases between them. Germline CDR1 and CDR2: LGHDT and YNNKEL (reference sequence). The rearrangement joins TRBV3-1 (or the pseudogene TRBV3-2) to TRBJ2-1, with D tentatively TRBD2 (5 bases). Here the sequenced sample was peripheral blood, taken 28 days after the second AZD1222 dose. The sequence was collected from an adult who received the AZD1222 COVID-19 vaccine. The CDR3 sequence: CASSLSGGSYNEQFF. The DNA of the CDR3 is TGTGCCAGCAGCCTCAGCGGAGGCTCCTACAATGAGCAGTTCTTC.